This T cell receptor beta chain emerged from a study of T cells after yellow fever vaccination. Study-level information: SMART-Seq v4 Ultra Low Input handled preparation of low-cell-number fractions.

This clonotype was seen ten or more times. Its cognate antigen is unknown. Conversion of TCR transcripts into cDNA relied on 5'RACE template switching, which added a universal primer site and UMIs. MiXCR, run by TCRdb on the 5' RACE reads, gives a single entry per CDR3 protein. The repertoire holds over 100,000 distinct CDR3 sequences, roughly 8.4% seen once, with roughly 27% in the top ten. Points from the study as a whole: The booster saw the reappearance of most primary-vaccination clones (around 96% CD4, 80% to 90% CD8).

CDR3 size: 14 residues. Trimming removed 2 bases at V and 6 bases at J, with 14 bases between. Germline values: CDR1 SGHVS, CDR2 FNYEAQ. The chain combines TRBV7-6 with TRBJ2-7, with a tentative D call TRBD2 (6 bases). This specimen consisted of CD8+ T cells sorted from PBMCs, obtained 45 days after the yellow fever booster vaccination. The source is a man aged 30 to 39 who received the YFV17D yellow fever vaccine. The CDR3 DNA follows: TGTGCCAGCAGCTTACTTGGAGGGCCGGGCGAGCAGTACTTC. Translated: CASSLLGGPGEQYF.